Below, 31 T cell receptor beta chains from the same sample are listed, as sequenced in a study of blood T cell repertoires in COVID-19. Assay used: immunoSEQ multiplex PCR; TCRdb lists only in-frame clones, some missing. The top ten clones hold 0.7% to 0.85% of a sample with some 450,000 clones, roughly 89% of them seen once. Sequencing was carried out using peripheral blood. The source of these receptors is a young man with COVID-19, enrolled during active disease.

This clone occurred a few times. J is TRBJ2-7 and V is TRBV7-9; 13 positions match TRBD2. This CDR3 has 15 residues. The germline V gene has CDR1 SEHNR and CDR2 FQNEAQ (reference sequence). V trimming: 5 bases; J trimming: 6 bases; junction bases outside the gene matches: 7. CDR3 DNA: TGTGCCAGCAGCCCTGCCGGGACTAGCGGGACCGAGCAGTACTTC. Its protein product is CASSPAGTSGTEQYF.

The chain uses TRBV5-4 and TRBJ2-3; TRBD1 matches at 7 bases. This CDR3 has 15 residues. CDR1 SGHNT and CDR2 YYREEE come from the germline V gene (reference sequence). Losses at the gene ends were 5 bases for V and 3 bases for J; bases not matched to a gene: 9. As DNA, the CDR3 is TGTGCCAGCAGGCCCCGGGACAGAAGGACAGATACGCAGTATTTT. Translated, it gives CASRPRDRRTDTQYF.

The chain couples TRBV5-8 to TRBJ2-2, with TRBD2 as a possible D gene (6 bases). CDR1 and CDR2 from the germline V gene are SGHTS and YDEGEE. The CDR3 runs to 15 residues. Trimming took off 3 bases at V and 1 base at J, with 10 bases between the two ends. The CDR3 sequence: CASSSWGGNTGELFF. CDR3 bases: TGTGCCAGCAGCTCCTGGGGAGGGAACACCGGGGAGCTGTTTTTT.

This clone was counted a single time. The rearrangement uses TRBV25-1 and TRBJ2-5; TRBD2 is a possible D gene (6 bases). The CDR3 has 15 amino acids. V lost 9 bases and J lost 2, with 19 bases in between. CDR1 and CDR2 (germline): MGHDK, SYGVNS. The CDR3 here is CASCHGGTGQETQYF. The CDR3 DNA follows: TGTGCCAGTTGCCACGGGGGAACAGGACAAGAGACCCAGTACTTC.

This clone has only one observation. The chain combines TRBV7-9 with TRBJ2-1; 7 bases align to TRBD2. Germline-derived CDR1 and CDR2 are SEHNR and FQNEAQ (reference sequence). V was pared by 3 bases and J by 9 bases, with 8 bases of the junction left unmatched. This CDR3 contains 14 residues. CDR3 sequence (DNA): TGTGCCAGCAGCTTCGGGATAGCGGGTAGTGAGCAGTTCTTC. It codes for CASSFGIAGSEQFF.

The V call is TRBV28, the J call TRBJ1-1; unclear D gene. In germline, CDR1 is MDHEN, CDR2 SYDVKM. CDR3 length: 13 residues. Trimming removed 2 bases at V and 0 bases at J, with 4 bases between. CDR3 region: CASSLLLNTEAFF. CDR3 nucleotides: TGTGCCAGCAGTTTACTACTGAACACTGAAGCTTTCTTT. Full variable domain (outside the CDR3, taken from reference TRBV28 and TRBJ1-1): DVKVTQSSRYLVKRTGEKVFLECVQDMDHENMFWYRQDPGLGLRLIYFSYDVKMKEKGDIPEGYSVSREKKERFSLILESASTNQTSMYLCASSLLLNTEAFFGQGTRLTVV.

V and J are TRBV3-1 (or the pseudogene TRBV3-2) and TRBJ2-5; 8 nucleotides match TRBD2. V shed 0 bases, J shed 5 bases, and the junction held 11 bases outside the gene matches. Germline-derived CDR1 and CDR2 are LGHDT and YNNKEL (reference sequence). This CDR3 has 17 residues. DNA of the CDR3: TGTGCCAGCAGCCAAGAGTTGAGCGGGGGCGGTACGGAGACCCAGTACTTC. Its protein is CASSQELSGGGTETQYF.

This chain connects TRBV18 to TRBJ1-4; D is unclear. The CDR3 contains 18 residues. CDR1 and CDR2 from the germline V gene are KGHSH and LQKENI. V lost 1 base and J 4 bases, leaving 19 bases between the germline ends. The CDR3: CASSPLGTLSGDNEKLFF. CDR3 nucleotide sequence: TGTGCCAGCTCACCACTTGGAACCTTAAGCGGAGATAATGAAAAACTGTTTTTT.

The rearrangement joins TRBV5-4 to TRBJ2-2; tentative D call: TRBD1 (6 bases). CDR3 size: 15 residues. Germline CDR1 SGHNT, CDR2 YYREEE (reference sequence). Trimming removed 4 bases at V and 4 bases at J, with 14 bases between. The CDR3: CASSQTGLTTGELFF. For the CDR3, the DNA is TGTGCCAGCAGCCAGACAGGTTTGACCACCGGGGAGCTGTTTTTT. Full variable domain (rest looked up from reference TRBV5-4 and TRBJ2-2): ETGVTQSPTHLIKTRGQQVTLRCSSQSGHNTVSWYQQALGQGPQFIFQYYREEENGRGNFPPRFSGLQFPNYSSELNVNALELDDSALYLCASSQTGLTTGELFFGEGSRLTVL.

This rearrangement joins TRBV6-5 to TRBJ2-7; no firm D call. The CDR3 totals 12 residues. CDR1 and CDR2 (germline): MNHEY, SVGAGI. V gave up 6 bases and J gave up 0 bases, with 6 bases separating them. This chain's CDR3 is CASSNPSYEQYF. The CDR3, as DNA: TGTGCCAGCAGCAATCCCTCCTACGAGCAGTACTTC.

The chain employs TRBV28 and TRBJ2-7, with D perhaps TRBD1 (5 bases). The V and J ends lost 5 bases and 7 bases respectively, with 21 bases between them. Looked up from germline, CDR1 is MDHEN and CDR2 is SYDVKM. The CDR3 has 15 amino acids. The CDR3 sequence: CASSRPMGRDREQYF. For the CDR3, the DNA is TGTGCCAGCAGTCGTCCGATGGGCAGGGATAGAGAGCAGTACTTC.

This chain joins TRBV18 and TRBJ2-7, with 7 nucleotides matching TRBD1. CDR1 is KGHSH and CDR2 is LQKENI in the germline V gene. The V gene end was trimmed by 4 bases and the J gene end by 2 bases; junction bases not matched to a gene: 5. The CDR3 sequence is 14 residues long. The CDR3 loop is CASSRGDSPYEQYF. CDR3 in DNA: TGTGCCAGCTCACGAGGGGACAGTCCCTACGAGCAGTACTTC.

This sequence joins TRBV29-1 and TRBJ2-1; D is ambiguous. Germline CDR1 SQVTM, CDR2 ANQGSEA. V was clipped by 8 bases and J by 6 bases, with 11 bases between them. CDR3 length: 11 amino acids. The chain's CDR3 is CSQSVLNEQFF. DNA of the CDR3: TGCAGCCAATCCGTACTCAATGAGCAGTTCTTC.

The genes are TRBV5-4 and TRBJ2-2; 11 bases fit TRBD1. J gave up 4 bases and V 4 bases, and 6 bases lay outside the gene matches. The CDR3 sequence is 16 residues long. Germline V gene sequence: CDR1 SGHNT, CDR2 YYREEE (reference sequence). The CDR3 DNA sequence: TGTGCCAGCAGCCCGGGACAGGGGGGTGCCACCGGGGAGCTGTTTTTT. It is translated as CASSPGQGGATGELFF.

The CDR3 loop reads CASGGDRGISTDTQYF. The CDR3 bases are TGTGCCAGCGGGGGGGACAGGGGGATTAGCACAGATACGCAGTATTTT. The chain joins TRBV2 to TRBJ2-3; 11 bases map to TRBD1. The CDR3 is made up of 16 amino acids. V shed 8 bases and J 0 bases; nucleotides not matched to a gene: 7. Per the germline V gene, CDR1 is SNHLY and CDR2 is FYNNEI. Combining the CDR3 with reference TRBV2 and TRBJ2-3 gives the whole variable domain EPEVTQTPSHQVTQMGQEVILRCVPISNHLYFYWYRQILGQKVEFLVSFYNNEISEKSEIFDDQFSVERPDGSNFTLKIRSTKLEDSAMYFCASGGDRGISTDTQYFGPGTRLTVL.

The chain recombines TRBV11-3 with TRBJ2-7; D is possibly TRBD1 (5 bases). This CDR3 is built from 13 residues. Trimming took off 0 bases at V and 10 bases at J, with 13 bases between the two ends. The germline gives CDR1 SGHNT, CDR2 YENEEA. CDR3 bases: TGTGCCAGCAGCTTAGATCCGGACATCGAACAGTACTTC. Encoded protein: CASSLDPDIEQYF.

This chain uses TRBV5-4 with TRBJ1-2; tentative D call: TRBD1 (5 bases). The germline V gene has CDR1 SGHNT and CDR2 YYREEE (reference sequence). V was cut by 4 bases and J by 4 bases, with 17 bases left in between. This CDR3 has 15 amino acids. CDR3 in DNA: TGTGCCAGCAGCCGGGAGACAGCGCCCGGCTATGGCTACACCTTC. The encoded protein is CASSRETAPGYGYTF. Looking up the rest from reference TRBV5-4 and TRBJ1-2 gives the full variable domain: ETGVTQSPTHLIKTRGQQVTLRCSSQSGHNTVSWYQQALGQGPQFIFQYYREEENGRGNFPPRFSGLQFPNYSSELNVNALELDDSALYLCASSRETAPGYGYTFGSGTRLTVV.

The chain joins TRBV5-4 to TRBJ2-6, with unresolved D. Germline CDR1 and CDR2: SGHNT and YYREEE (reference sequence). The CDR3 spans 16 residues. The V end lost 4 bases, the J end lost 0 bases, and 11 bases lay between the germline ends. The CDR3, as DNA: TGTGCCAGCAGCCCGGGTTTGGCCTCTGGGGCCAACGTCCTGACTTTC. It yields the protein CASSPGLASGANVLTF.

The chain joins TRBV28 to TRBJ2-7; a weak D match, TRBD2 (5 bases). Trimming took 7 bases from V and 3 from J, leaving 13 bases between them. This CDR3 comprises 13 residues. Germline V gives CDR1 MDHEN, CDR2 SYDVKM. The CDR3: CASTITRNYEQYF. The DNA for the CDR3 is TGTGCCAGCACCATTACTAGGAACTACGAGCAGTACTTC.

J is TRBJ2-5 and V is TRBV11-3, with TRBD2 identical over 7 bases. The CDR3 has 14 residues. The germline V gene has CDR1 SGHNT and CDR2 YENEEA. V was clipped by 5 bases and J by 2 bases; unmatched bases: 5. In DNA, the CDR3 is TGTGCCAGCAGCCAGACTAGCAGACAAGAGACCCAGTACTTC. Translation: CASSQTSRQETQYF.

The V gene is TRBV3-1 (or the pseudogene TRBV3-2), the J gene TRBJ2-1; maybe TRBD2 (6 bases). The germline V and J ends were trimmed by 0 bases and 8 bases, with 17 bases remaining between them. The germline V gene has CDR1 LGHDT and CDR2 YNNKEL (reference sequence). The CDR3 contains 16 residues. The CDR3 spells CASSQDWRDASHEQFF. The CDR3 nucleotides read TGTGCCAGCAGCCAAGATTGGAGGGACGCCAGCCATGAGCAGTTCTTC.

The chain employs TRBV19 and TRBJ1-5; 11 nucleotides align to TRBD1. The CDR3 is made up of 18 amino acids. CDR1 and CDR2 from the germline V gene are LNHDA and SQIVND (reference sequence). Unmatched junction bases numbered 9, after V lost 4 bases and J lost 1 base. The DNA for the CDR3 is TGTGCCAGTAGTACCCTTGGGACAGGGGGACGGAGCAATCAGCCCCAGCATTTT. It codes for CASSTLGTGGRSNQPQHF. Looking up the rest from reference TRBV19 and TRBJ1-5 gives the full variable domain: DGGITQSPKYLFRKEGQNVTLSCEQNLNHDAMYWYRQDPGQGLRLIYYSQIVNDFQKGDIAEGYSVSREKKESFPLTVTSAQKNPTAFYLCASSTLGTGGRSNQPQHFGDGTRLSIL.

This chain connects TRBV6-1 to TRBJ1-4, with no clear D. V was trimmed by 1 base and J by 5 bases, leaving 17 bases between them. Germline CDR1 is MNHNS and CDR2 is SASEGT. CDR3 size: 17 residues. The CDR3 spells CASSEEAMVTLNEKLFF. CDR3 in DNA: TGTGCCAGCAGTGAAGAAGCGATGGTGACGCTAAATGAAAAACTGTTTTTT.

The V call is TRBV3-1 (or the pseudogene TRBV3-2), the J call TRBJ2-6, with 8 bases matching TRBD1. J was trimmed by 4 bases and V by 4 bases; bases with no gene match: 9. This CDR3 contains 17 residues. CDR1 LGHDT and CDR2 YNNKEL come from the germline V gene (reference sequence). CDR3 sequence reads: CASSLGQGRAGANVLTF. The CDR3 DNA is TGTGCCAGCAGCCTAGGACAGGGAAGAGCGGGGGCCAACGTCCTGACTTTC.

The chain carries TRBV12-3 or TRBV12-4 and TRBJ2-3, with D perhaps matching TRBD1 (5 bases). The length of the CDR3 is 13 residues. The V end was cut by 3 bases, the J end by 6 bases, with 10 bases between. The CDR3 nucleotides are TGTGCCAGCAGTTTCGACAGCTTCGATACGCAGTATTTT. Its protein is CASSFDSFDTQYF.

V is TRBV11-2 and J is TRBJ1-2; 8 nucleotides align to TRBD1. V shed 5 bases and J 4 bases; nucleotides not matched to a gene: 9. Germline CDR1 is SGHAT and CDR2 is FQNNGV. This CDR3 is built from 15 residues. The CDR3 sequence is CASSPDRGAVYGYTF. CDR3 sequence (DNA): TGTGCCAGCAGCCCAGACAGGGGCGCTGTCTATGGCTACACCTTC.

The rearrangement joins TRBV15 to TRBJ2-1; unclear D gene. In germline, CDR1 is LNHNV, CDR2 YYDKDF (reference sequence). V lost 5 bases and J lost 3, with 14 bases in between. The CDR3 totals 15 residues. The CDR3 protein is CATSAEVLDYNEQFF. In nucleotides, the CDR3 is TGTGCCACCAGCGCCGAGGTGCTGGACTACAATGAGCAGTTCTTC.

The rearrangement joins TRBV6-5 to TRBJ2-1, with 8 nucleotides matching TRBD1. CDR3 length: 14 amino acids. Germline loops: CDR1 MNHEY, CDR2 SVGAGI. Trimming cost V 4 bases and J 5 bases; bases outside gene matches: 4. The CDR3 region has the DNA TGTGCCAGCAGTTTAGGACAGGGCAACAATGAGCAGTTCTTC. Amino acids: CASSLGQGNNEQFF.

The chain links TRBV3-1 (or the pseudogene TRBV3-2) to TRBJ2-7; D gene unclear. CDR3 length: 15 amino acids. The V and J ends lost 1 base and 2 bases respectively, with 12 bases between them. Germline loops: CDR1 LGHDT, CDR2 YNNKEL (reference sequence). Written as DNA, the CDR3 is TGTGCCAGCAGCCAAGGGCCAGGCCTGACCTACGAGCAGTACTTC. Translation: CASSQGPGLTYEQYF.

The J gene is TRBJ2-3, the V gene TRBV18, with 8 bases matching TRBD1. The J segment lost 3 bases and the V segment lost 5 bases, leaving 10 bases of the junction unmatched. CDR3 length: 16 amino acids. Germline V lookup: CDR1 KGHSH, CDR2 LQKENI. CDR3 coding DNA: TGTGCCAGCTCAACAGGACAGGGAACGACTACAGATACGCAGTATTTT. Translated, it gives CASSTGQGTTTDTQYF.

The chain carries TRBV14 and TRBJ2-1; 13 bases agree with TRBD2. Germline CDR1 and CDR2: SGHDN and FVKESK. The CDR3 sequence is 14 residues long. V lost 5 bases and J lost 6; bases outside the gene matches: 1. In DNA form, the CDR3 reads TGTGCCAGCAGCTGGACTAGCGGGGGCAATGAGCAGTTCTTC. The encoded protein is CASSWTSGGNEQFF. Full variable domain (missing parts from reference TRBV14 and TRBJ2-1): EAGVTQFPSHSVIEKGQTVTLRCDPISGHDNLYWYRRVMGKEIKFLLHFVKESKQDESGMPNNRFLAERTGGTYSTLKVQPAELEDSGVYFCASSWTSGGNEQFFGPGTRLTVL.